This is a list of T cell receptor beta chains from one sample in a study of blood T cells in healthy people across ages. TCRdb itself ran the 5' RACE reads through MiXCR, one entry per CDR3 protein. The repertoire has roughly 1,700,000 distinct CDR3 sequences, 28% of them found once; the top ten carry roughly 8%. Sequenced input: blood. The receptor set was obtained from a woman aged 25 to 39 in good health. Both conserved end residues are part of each CDR3. Each record gives: J gene, V gene, clone size, D gene, CDR3 DNA, CDR3 protein. D genes are given only for firm matches. Rows may omit the clone size; those that give it use once, few, many or a size class.

j_call: TRBJ2-5; v_call: TRBV14; clone_size: .; d_call: .; cdr3_nt: TGTGCCAGCAGCCCGGCCGGGGGTGGAAAGACCCAGTACTTC; cdr3_aa: CASSPAGGGKTQYF
j_call: TRBJ1-2; v_call: TRBV12-3/TRBV12-4; clone_size: .; d_call: TRBD1; cdr3_nt: TGTGCCAGCAGTTTGGGACAGGGGGGGTTCTATGGCTACACCTTC; cdr3_aa: CASSLGQGGFYGYTF
j_call: TRBJ2-5; v_call: TRBV4-1; clone_size: many; d_call: .; cdr3_nt: TGCGCCAGCAGCCAAGGAACTATCGAAATGGAGACCCAGTACTTC; cdr3_aa: CASSQGTIEMETQYF
j_call: TRBJ2-5; v_call: TRBV6-2/TRBV6-3; clone_size: .; d_call: .; cdr3_nt: TGTGCCAGCATGGAAGGCTTCCAAGAGACCCAGTACTTC; cdr3_aa: CASMEGFQETQYF
j_call: TRBJ2-3; v_call: TRBV2; clone_size: .; d_call: TRBD1; cdr3_nt: TGTGCCAGCAGTGAGGGGACAGGGGTACACACAGATACGCAGTATTTT; cdr3_aa: CASSEGTGVHTDTQYF
j_call: TRBJ1-2; v_call: TRBV6-1; clone_size: .; d_call: TRBD1; cdr3_nt: TGTGCCAGCAGTCTAAGGGGGACAGGGCCCCCAGCTAACTATGGCTACATCTTC; cdr3_aa: CASSLRGTGPPANYGYIF
j_call: TRBJ1-1; v_call: TRBV18; clone_size: few; d_call: .; cdr3_nt: TGTGCCAGCTCACCGCTGCATGGCACTGAAGCTTTCTTT; cdr3_aa: CASSPLHGTEAFF
j_call: TRBJ2-7; v_call: TRBV2; clone_size: .; d_call: .; cdr3_nt: TGTGCCAGCACCCAGCCGGAGAGTCTAGACGAGCAGTACTTC; cdr3_aa: CASTQPESLDEQYF
j_call: TRBJ2-1; v_call: TRBV12-3/TRBV12-4; clone_size: .; d_call: TRBD1; cdr3_nt: TGTGCCAGCAGTTCCCGGGACAGGGATTGTAATGAGCAGTTCTTC; cdr3_aa: CASSSRDRDCNEQFF
j_call: TRBJ2-1; v_call: TRBV7-9; clone_size: .; d_call: TRBD2; cdr3_nt: TGTGCCAGCAGCCCCGCGCCCCGACTAGCGGGTGATGAGCAGTTCTTC; cdr3_aa: CASSPAPRLAGDEQFF
j_call: TRBJ2-6; v_call: TRBV12-3/TRBV12-4; clone_size: .; d_call: TRBD1; cdr3_nt: TGTGCCAGCAGTCAGCGACAGGGTTCGCTTTCAGGGGCCAACGTCCTGACTTTC; cdr3_aa: CASSQRQGSLSGANVLTF
j_call: TRBJ1-4; v_call: TRBV6-6; clone_size: .; d_call: TRBD1; cdr3_nt: TGTGCCGGCAGCCACTCACAGGGGATGAGTGAAAAACTGTTTTTT; cdr3_aa: CAGSHSQGMSEKLFF
j_call: TRBJ1-2; v_call: TRBV7-9; clone_size: .; d_call: TRBD1; cdr3_nt: TGTGCCAGCAGCTCTACAGGGGGCGAGGGCTATGGCTACACCTTC; cdr3_aa: CASSSTGGEGYGYTF
j_call: TRBJ2-1; v_call: TRBV6-2/TRBV6-3; clone_size: many; d_call: .; cdr3_nt: TGTGCCAGCAGCCCCGTAATACGGAGAAGCTCCTACAATGAGCAGTTCTTC; cdr3_aa: CASSPVIRRSSYNEQFF
j_call: TRBJ2-7; v_call: TRBV5-1; clone_size: .; d_call: TRBD1; cdr3_nt: TGCGCCAGCAGGGGCGACAGGGGAGGCTACGAGCAGTACTTC; cdr3_aa: CASRGDRGGYEQYF
j_call: TRBJ1-2; v_call: TRBV15; clone_size: .; d_call: .; cdr3_nt: TGTGCCACCAGCAGAGATCGGGACATAAGCGGCTACACCTTC; cdr3_aa: CATSRDRDISGYTF
j_call: TRBJ2-7; v_call: TRBV28; clone_size: .; d_call: TRBD2; cdr3_nt: TGTGCCAGCAGACCCCCGGGGGGAAGGTACGAGCAGTACTTC; cdr3_aa: CASRPPGGRYEQYF
j_call: TRBJ2-1; v_call: TRBV9; clone_size: many; d_call: .; cdr3_nt: TGTGCCAGCAGCGTAGATACAGGTTCTCCCCATGAGCAGTTCTTC; cdr3_aa: CASSVDTGSPHEQFF
j_call: TRBJ2-5; v_call: TRBV3-1; clone_size: .; d_call: .; cdr3_nt: TGTGCCAGCAGCCAAGATTGGGCCATCCGGGAGACCCAGTACTTC; cdr3_aa: CASSQDWAIRETQYF
j_call: TRBJ2-3; v_call: TRBV21-1; clone_size: few; d_call: .; cdr3_nt: TGTGCCAGCAGCAAAGGAGGGGACCCCTCATTCCCCCCAGATACGCAGTATTTT; cdr3_aa: CASSKGGDPSFPPDTQYF
j_call: TRBJ2-5; v_call: TRBV11-2; clone_size: few; d_call: .; cdr3_nt: TGTGCCAGCAGCTTAGAAGATTGGGAGACCCAGTACTTC; cdr3_aa: CASSLEDWETQYF
j_call: TRBJ2-2; v_call: TRBV7-2; clone_size: .; d_call: TRBD1; cdr3_nt: TGTGCCAGCACCCCCGGGACAGGGGTTACCGGGGAGCTGTTTTTT; cdr3_aa: CASTPGTGVTGELFF
j_call: TRBJ2-5; v_call: TRBV28; clone_size: .; d_call: TRBD1; cdr3_nt: TGTGCCAGCGTAAAACAGGGGGCCGTGGAGACCCAGTACTTC; cdr3_aa: CASVKQGAVETQYF
j_call: TRBJ1-6; v_call: TRBV6-6; clone_size: .; d_call: .; cdr3_nt: TGTGCCAGCAGTTCTCAAGGCGGACCCCTCCACTTT; cdr3_aa: CASSSQGGPLHF
j_call: TRBJ2-7; v_call: TRBV2; clone_size: .; d_call: .; cdr3_nt: TGTGCCAGCAGTGAAGACAGCCAAAAATTCGAGCAGTACTTC; cdr3_aa: CASSEDSQKFEQYF
j_call: TRBJ1-2; v_call: TRBV15; clone_size: .; d_call: TRBD1; cdr3_nt: TGTGCCACCAGCAGAGGGGGGACAGGGCTCGGTTACTATGGCTACACCTTC; cdr3_aa: CATSRGGTGLGYYGYTF
j_call: TRBJ2-5; v_call: TRBV7-9; clone_size: .; d_call: .; cdr3_nt: TGTGCCAGCAGCAAAACTACCGGAACCCTCGAGGAGACCCAGTACTTC; cdr3_aa: CASSKTTGTLEETQYF
j_call: TRBJ2-5; v_call: TRBV7-9; clone_size: many; d_call: TRBD1; cdr3_nt: TGTGCCAGCTCGAGGGGACAGGCGGAGACCCAGTACTTC; cdr3_aa: CASSRGQAETQYF
j_call: TRBJ1-1; v_call: TRBV10-3; clone_size: .; d_call: .; cdr3_nt: TGTGCCATCAGTGGTGAGAGGTCAAACACTGAAGCTTTCTTT; cdr3_aa: CAISGERSNTEAFF
j_call: TRBJ2-7; v_call: TRBV6-2/TRBV6-3; clone_size: many; d_call: TRBD2; cdr3_nt: TGTGCCAGCAGTCCTAGACAGAGCGGGACCTACGAGCAGTACTTC; cdr3_aa: CASSPRQSGTYEQYF
j_call: TRBJ2-1; v_call: TRBV5-1; clone_size: .; d_call: .; cdr3_nt: TGCGCCAGCAGGAAGGAGGGCTCCTACAATGAGCAGTTCTTC; cdr3_aa: CASRKEGSYNEQFF
j_call: TRBJ2-1; v_call: TRBV6-2/TRBV6-3; clone_size: .; d_call: TRBD2; cdr3_nt: TGTGCCAGCAGTTACTGGCTCGCGGCGGGAGGTGGGAATGAGCAGTTCTTC; cdr3_aa: CASSYWLAAGGGNEQFF
j_call: TRBJ1-6; v_call: TRBV20-1; clone_size: once; d_call: .; cdr3_nt: TGCAGTGCTAGAGATCCCAGGGGTTCACCCCTCCACTTT; cdr3_aa: CSARDPRGSPLHF
j_call: TRBJ2-7; v_call: TRBV5-1; clone_size: many; d_call: .; cdr3_nt: TGCGCCAGCAGCTTGAGTTCGGACTACGAGCAGTACTTC; cdr3_aa: CASSLSSDYEQYF
j_call: TRBJ2-5; v_call: TRBV4-1; clone_size: .; d_call: .; cdr3_nt: TGCGCCAGCAGCCAAGATCCTAGATTTAGATACCAAGAGACCCAGTACTTC; cdr3_aa: CASSQDPRFRYQETQYF
j_call: TRBJ2-3; v_call: TRBV5-1; clone_size: .; d_call: TRBD2; cdr3_nt: TGCGCCAGCAGCTTAACAGGGCTTTCTAGCGGGGGAGCGGATACGCAGTATTTT; cdr3_aa: CASSLTGLSSGGADTQYF
j_call: TRBJ1-2; v_call: TRBV29-1; clone_size: few; d_call: .; cdr3_nt: TGCAGCGTTGGGGCAGGGTCGGGCTACACCTTC; cdr3_aa: CSVGAGSGYTF
j_call: TRBJ1-5; v_call: TRBV9; clone_size: few; d_call: TRBD1; cdr3_nt: TGTGCCAGCAGCCGAGATGGACAGGGGAATCAGCCCCAGCATTTT; cdr3_aa: CASSRDGQGNQPQHF
j_call: TRBJ1-1; v_call: TRBV29-1; clone_size: .; d_call: .; cdr3_nt: TGCAGCGTTGAAGTACTTACAGCGAACACTGAAGCTTTCTTT; cdr3_aa: CSVEVLTANTEAFF
j_call: TRBJ2-7; v_call: TRBV3-1; clone_size: .; d_call: .; cdr3_nt: TGTGCCAGCAGCCAAGATCGGCGGGACGAGCAGTACTTC; cdr3_aa: CASSQDRRDEQYF
j_call: TRBJ2-1; v_call: TRBV7-2; clone_size: .; d_call: .; cdr3_nt: TGTGCCAGCAGCTCCGTGGGCGGGGTGTTGGGTAATGAGCAGTTCTTC; cdr3_aa: CASSSVGGVLGNEQFF
j_call: TRBJ2-1; v_call: TRBV29-1; clone_size: few; d_call: .; cdr3_nt: TGCAGCGCCGCGAGGCGCAATGAGCAGTTCTTC; cdr3_aa: CSAARRNEQFF
j_call: TRBJ2-1; v_call: TRBV12-3/TRBV12-4; clone_size: .; d_call: .; cdr3_nt: TGTGCCAGCAGGCCAGTACAGGGCCCTGAGCAGTTCTTC; cdr3_aa: CASRPVQGPEQFF
j_call: TRBJ1-1; v_call: TRBV3-1; clone_size: few; d_call: TRBD1; cdr3_nt: TGTGCCAGCAGCCGCCGGGACAGTTCGAACACTGAAGCTTTCTTT; cdr3_aa: CASSRRDSSNTEAFF
j_call: TRBJ1-6; v_call: TRBV28; clone_size: few; d_call: TRBD1; cdr3_nt: TGTGCCATCGCCGAACCACCGGACAGGGGTCGGTCACCCCTCCACTTT; cdr3_aa: CAIAEPPDRGRSPLHF
j_call: TRBJ2-5; v_call: TRBV19; clone_size: few; d_call: TRBD2; cdr3_nt: TGTGCCAGTAGTAGGCTAGCGGGGGGGACGGAGACCCAGTACTTC; cdr3_aa: CASSRLAGGTETQYF
j_call: TRBJ2-7; v_call: TRBV30; clone_size: .; d_call: TRBD1; cdr3_nt: TGTGCCTGGGGGACAGGGGCTTCCTACGAGCAGTACTTC; cdr3_aa: CAWGTGASYEQYF
j_call: TRBJ2-2; v_call: TRBV27; clone_size: .; d_call: TRBD1; cdr3_nt: TGTGCCAGCAGGGGACAGGGGGCAACCGGGGAGCTGTTTTTT; cdr3_aa: CASRGQGATGELFF